This T cell receptor beta chain was retrieved from a study of T cells after yellow fever vaccination. Across the study: Fractions with few cells were prepared using SMART-Seq v4 Ultra Low Input. Study findings and constraints: Reappearance after the booster was observed for most primary-vaccination clones (around 95% CD4, more than 70% CD8).

Germline loops: CDR1 SGHDN, CDR2 FVKESK. This CDR3 has 16 amino acids. Trimming shortened V by 1 base and J by 4 bases, and 14 bases separated the two germline ends. This clonotype appeared many times. Its target is unknown. They built TCR cDNA with 5'RACE template switching, a step that put in a universal primer site and UMIs. TCRdb redid the calling of the 5' RACE reads with MiXCR, one entry per CDR3 protein. The table lists some 130,000 distinct CDR3 sequences, approximately 6.6% of them singletons. The chain has TRBV14 and TRBJ2-1; D gene ambiguous. The source material was CD4+ T cells sorted from PBMCs, sampled 10 days after the yellow fever booster vaccination. This TCR came from a man younger than 45 who received the YFV17D yellow fever vaccine. The CDR3 region has the DNA TGTGCCAGCAGCCAAGGCGTCCTAACTTATTACAATGAGCAGTTCTTC. Encoded protein: CASSQGVLTYYNEQFF.